This T cell receptor beta chain was retrieved from a study of PD-L1 blockade in urothelial cancer (dated by TCRdb to about 2017). Background for the entire study: All patients started therapy in the mid-2010s and received atezolizumab 1,200 mg intravenously every 3 weeks. Twenty-five of 29 patients were identified as males with urothelial cancer of bladder origin, and a prior smoking history was reported by 18 of 29 patients. Patients had an ECOG performance status of 0 or 1 and had received between 0 and 3 prior chemotherapy regimens. Blood samples were analyzed 3 weeks after the start of treatment (second dose) and 6 weeks after the start of treatment. A median of about 150,000 T cells and some 90,000 unique TCRs was obtained from blood samples, and a median clonality of 0.080 was observed. An exploratory multi-omic analysis was conducted of the somatic, immune and clinical correlates of response to PD-L1 blockade with atezolizumab in urothelial cancer. TCR sequencing covered pretreatment tumor samples and matched, serially collected peripheral blood taken before and after atezolizumab treatment. Progression-free survival longer than 6 months counted as durable clinical benefit, and TCR features were additionally tested against both progression-free and overall survival. Whole exome sequencing and RNA sequencing of pretreatment tumors were performed alongside TCR sequencing in the same patients. Durable clinical benefit was achieved by nine patients but not by the remaining 20. Approximately 29 patients had pretreatment blood TCR-seq, about 25 had at least one posttreatment blood collection, and about 25 had tumor TCR-seq. The investigation overall reported the following: Improved progression-free and overall survival was found to be associated with pretreatment peripheral blood TCR clonality below the median. Patients with durable benefit showed greater expansion of tumor-associated TCR clones in peripheral blood 3 weeks after starting treatment (n = 22, p = 0.022). Because the sample size was small (n of about 27) and many exploratory analyses were performed, the results are intended to be hypothesis-generating.

Synthetic TCR analog templates were spiked into each PCR so that absolute template abundance could be estimated from read counts. The immunoSEQ assay used bias-controlled V and J gene primers to amplify TCRbeta CDR3 regions from genomic DNA. Rearranged TCRbeta segments were sequenced at approximately 20X coverage. On the study's bioinformatics: Clustering was used to correct sequencing errors, and CDR3s were annotated against IMGT so that V, D and J genes could be assigned. Downstream analyses used only productive TCRbeta rearrangements, leaving out any out-of-frame or stop-codon sequences. Clonality was computed as one minus Shannon entropy normalized by the log of the number of unique productive sequences. Clones differing between time points or between blood and tumor were identified using Fisher's exact test with Benjamini-Hochberg correction, with an adjusted p below 0.01 applied as the threshold. In TCRdb, the immuneACCESS table is reduced to in-frame sequences with V and J assigned. These tables do not hold every clone; where another copy was compared, an unresolved V gene accounts for under half, and the others remain unexplained. D and trimming were read from the DNA, whereas the V and J calls and clone size are those reported in that table. Counted in this sample were 40,000 to 45,000 clones; roughly 81% of them appeared once. 2% to 3% of the sample goes to the ten largest clones.

Its CDR3 holds 16 amino acids, cysteine through phenylalanine. CDR3 DNA is the only sequence kept; it has 48 bases, read in frame from the first base. CDR1 and CDR2 are drawn from the germline V gene: SGHRS, YFSETQ. The V and J ends are trimmed by 6 bases and 5 bases, leaving 23 bases between them. Taken with the paper, the label for time point translates to: peripheral blood 6 weeks after treatment start. The cohort included some 30 patients with locally advanced or metastatic urothelial carcinoma who were treated at Memorial Sloan Kettering on a trial protocol. Peripheral blood mononuclear cells were collected from each patient pretreatment and during treatment, giving between 1 and 8 total time points per patient. The Qiagen DNeasy Blood extraction kit was used to purify genomic DNA from total PBMCs and from tumor samples. PBMCs were collected pretreatment and during treatment and were isolated and stored as previously described.

As concerns this clone: Its antigen is unknown. Base quality data are lacking; no much larger clone is found one base away.

Sequenced here: PBMCs, sampled around atezolizumab (anti-PD-L1) treatment. This clonotype was sampled from a man between 65 and 85 years old with urothelial cancer. This receptor chain uses TRBV5-1 and TRBJ1-2; the D gene lacks a confident call. The CDR3 reads CASTFGSSPPTYGYTF. Here is the DNA: TGCGCCAGCACCTTCGGGTCGTCCCCCCCTACTTATGGCTACACCTTC. The CDR3, completed at both ends by the reference TRBV5-1 and TRBJ1-2 genes, gives the full variable domain KAGVTQTPRYLIKTRGQQVTLSCSPISGHRSVSWYQQTPGQGLQFLFEYFSETQRNKGNFPGRFSGRQFSNSRSEMNVSTLELGDSALYLCASTFGSSPPTYGYTFGSGTRLTVV.